This passage covers 32 T cell receptor beta chains from one sample sequenced in a study of PD-L1 blockade in urothelial cancer. Assay used: immunoSEQ multiplex PCR; TCRdb lists only in-frame clones, some missing. The sample comprises 40,000 to 55,000 clones, around 88% of which are singletons, and 8.5% to 12% rests with the top ten. Time point noted: peripheral blood 6 weeks after treatment start. The source material was PBMCs, sampled around atezolizumab (anti-PD-L1) treatment. These receptors were obtained from a man aged 55 to 70 with urothelial cancer.

The genes are TRBV9 and TRBJ1-6; the match to TRBD1 covers 7 bases. Germline V lookup: CDR1 SGDLS, CDR2 YYNGEE. The CDR3 runs 15 residues. Losses at the gene ends were 3 bases for V and 7 bases for J; bases not matched to a gene: 7. CDR3 sequence: CASSEQGQRNSPLHF. Here the CDR3 DNA reads TGTGCCAGCAGCGAACAGGGGCAAAGGAATTCACCCCTCCACTTT.

J is TRBJ1-2 and V is TRBV5-4; 9 bases map to TRBD1. From germline, CDR1 is SGHNT and CDR2 YYREEE (reference sequence). V trimming: 1 base; J trimming: 5 bases; junction bases outside the gene matches: 3. The CDR3 is 14 residues long. The CDR3, as DNA: TGTGCCAGCAGCTTGTCGACAGGGGGATATGGCTACACCTTC. As protein: CASSLSTGGYGYTF. Together with reference TRBV5-4 and TRBJ1-2, the CDR3 gives the full variable domain: ETGVTQSPTHLIKTRGQQVTLRCSSQSGHNTVSWYQQALGQGPQFIFQYYREEENGRGNFPPRFSGLQFPNYSSELNVNALELDDSALYLCASSLSTGGYGYTFGSGTRLTVV.

The V call is TRBV5-8, the J call TRBJ1-2; 8 positions match TRBD1. J lost 4 bases, V lost 0 bases, and 5 bases had no gene match. The CDR3 extends over 15 amino acids. CDR1 is SGHTS and CDR2 is YDEGEE in the germline V gene. CDR3 nucleotide sequence: TGTGCCAGCAGCTTGGGTTATGGACAGGGCTATGGCTACACCTTC. Translated, it gives CASSLGYGQGYGYTF.

The V call is TRBV6-1, the J call TRBJ2-2; 7 nucleotides line up with TRBD2. This CDR3 is built from 14 residues. V shed 8 bases, J shed 3 bases, and the junction held 6 bases outside the gene matches. In germline, CDR1 is MNHNS, CDR2 SASEGT. The CDR3 DNA sequence: TGTGCCAGCGGGAGGGGTTGGGACACCGGGGAGCTGTTTTTT. Translated: CASGRGWDTGELFF.

Here the CDR3 reads CASSLGQNMNTEAFF. In nucleotides, the CDR3 is TGTGCCAGCAGCTTAGGACAGAACATGAACACTGAAGCTTTCTTT. The chain links TRBV11-2 to TRBJ1-1, with D possibly being TRBD1 (5 bases). The CDR3 has 15 amino acids. V was shortened by 1 base and J by 0 bases, with 9 bases between the two germline ends. CDR1 is SGHAT, CDR2 FQNNGV, per germline.

This clone showed up just a few times. The chain employs TRBV28 and TRBJ2-5, with D perhaps matching TRBD1 (6 bases). From germline, CDR1 is MDHEN and CDR2 SYDVKM. Between the trimmed V and J ends, which lost 2 bases and 7 bases, there was a span of 14 bases. The CDR3 length is 14 residues. CDR3 region: CASSLTGTQGTQYF. In DNA form, the CDR3 reads TGTGCCAGCAGTTTAACAGGGACCCAGGGGACCCAGTACTTC.

The rearrangement links TRBV5-4 to TRBJ2-3; TRBD1 is a possible D gene (7 bases). The CDR3 consists of 14 residues. V shed 4 bases and J shed 7 bases, with 16 bases lying between them. Germline V gene lookup returns CDR1 SGHNT and CDR2 YYREEE (reference sequence). CDR3 coding DNA: TGTGCCAGCAGCCTAGCTACAGGGGACTATACGCAGTATTTT. Protein sequence: CASSLATGDYTQYF.

The chain couples TRBV5-1 to TRBJ1-1; TRBD1 matches 7 bases. From germline, CDR1 is SGHRS and CDR2 YFSETQ. V shed 4 bases and J 10 bases; nucleotides not matched to a gene: 4. The CDR3 consists of 11 residues. The CDR3 bases are TGCGCCAGCAGCACAGGGGCGGGAGCTTTCTTT. Encoded protein: CASSTGAGAFF.

In this sample, this clone turned up once. This chain connects TRBV18 to TRBJ2-1; no definite D call. The germline V gene encodes CDR1 KGHSH and CDR2 LQKENI. With 2 bases removed from V and 6 bases from J, the gap between germline ends came to 11 bases. This CDR3 spans 14 amino acids. The DNA of the CDR3 is TGTGCCAGCTCACCAGGGTGGAGACTCAATGAGCAGTTCTTC. Protein sequence: CASSPGWRLNEQFF.

The V and J genes are TRBV5-8 and TRBJ1-4; unclear D gene. Trimming stripped 7 bases from V and 8 bases from J, with 12 bases between. The germline CDR1 and CDR2 sequences are SGHTS and YDEGEE. The CDR3 is 12 amino acids. Here the CDR3 reads CASGYRREKLFF. The CDR3 bases are TGTGCCAGCGGTTACAGACGGGAAAAACTGTTTTTT.

V usage is TRBV5-1 and J usage is TRBJ1-4; D is possibly TRBD1 (5 bases). Trimming pared 4 bases from V and 4 bases from J, leaving 17 bases between. This CDR3 has 16 residues. CDR1 and CDR2 (germline): SGHRS, YFSETQ. This CDR3 is CASSEYDSFLNEKLFF. Written as DNA, the CDR3 is TGCGCCAGCAGCGAATATGACAGTTTTCTTAATGAAAAACTGTTTTTT.

The genes are TRBV14 and TRBJ2-7; D perhaps matches TRBD1 (6 bases). The CDR3 spans 13 residues. V was clipped by 0 bases and J by 8 bases, with 11 bases between them. Looked up from germline, CDR1 is SGHDN and CDR2 is FVKESK. The CDR3 sequence is CASSQDRTGKQYF. CDR3 in DNA: TGTGCCAGCAGCCAAGATAGAACAGGGAAGCAGTACTTC. The full variable domain, with the rest looked up from reference TRBV14 and TRBJ2-7, is EAGVTQFPSHSVIEKGQTVTLRCDPISGHDNLYWYRRVMGKEIKFLLHFVKESKQDESGMPNNRFLAERTGGTYSTLKVQPAELEDSGVYFCASSQDRTGKQYFGPGTRLTVT.

The chain uses TRBV5-1 and TRBJ2-7; D perhaps matches TRBD2 (6 bases). The V end was cut by 6 bases, the J end by 5 bases, with 18 bases between. The CDR3 has 14 residues. Germline-derived CDR1 and CDR2 are SGHRS and YFSETQ. The CDR3 loop is CASKAPGDPNEQYF. CDR3 in DNA: TGCGCCAGCAAAGCCCCGGGGGATCCCAACGAGCAGTACTTC.

The chain recombines TRBV5-1 with TRBJ2-7; TRBD1 might be the D (6 bases). The CDR3 is made up of 16 amino acids. V was trimmed by 0 bases and J by 1 base, leaving 14 bases between them. Germline lookup yields CDR1 SGHRS and CDR2 YFSETQ. The CDR3 DNA reads TGCGCCAGCAGCTTGGATATACAGGGTGCATCCTACGAGCAGTACTTC. Its translation is CASSLDIQGASYEQYF.

The chain joins TRBV5-6 to TRBJ2-4, with D maybe TRBD1 (5 bases). The CDR3 extends over 12 amino acids. V was cut by 0 bases and J by 8 bases, with 6 bases left in between. Germline CDR1 and CDR2: SGHDT and YYEEEE. The DNA for the CDR3 is TGTGCCAGCAGCTTGGCAGGGTACATTCAGTACTTC. Translating it yields CASSLAGYIQYF.

This clone was seen once. The rearrangement links TRBV6-5 to TRBJ2-1; possible D gene TRBD2, 5 bases. Germline assignment: CDR1 MNHEY and CDR2 SVGAGI. Deletions cut 8 bases from V and 2 bases from J, with 10 bases between. The CDR3 runs 13 residues. The CDR3 reads CASRQRAYNEQFF. The CDR3 DNA is TGTGCCAGCCGGCAGAGGGCCTACAATGAGCAGTTCTTC.

This rearrangement joins TRBV4-3 to TRBJ2-3; 10 nucleotides match TRBD2. Germline CDR1 reads LGHNA; CDR2 reads YSLEER. This CDR3 is 16 amino acids long. Trimming removed 1 base from V and 2 bases from J; junction bases left unmatched: 3. The CDR3 protein is CASSQVSGGTTDTQYF. In DNA form, the CDR3 reads TGCGCCAGCAGCCAAGTTAGCGGGGGGACCACAGATACGCAGTATTTT.

This clone was seen just once. The chain links TRBV25-1 to TRBJ1-4; D perhaps matches TRBD1 (6 bases). Per germline, CDR1 MGHDK and CDR2 SYGVNS. This CDR3 contains 15 residues. V lost 6 bases, J lost 2 bases, and 13 bases lay in between. Here the CDR3 reads CASSKQGATNEKLFF. In nucleotides, the CDR3 is TGTGCCAGCAGCAAACAGGGCGCGACTAATGAAAAACTGTTTTTT. The full variable domain, in which reference TRBV25-1 and TRBJ1-4 provide the parts outside the CDR3, is EADIYQTPRYLVIGTGKKITLECSQTMGHDKMYWYQQDPGMELHLIHYSYGVNSTEKGDLSSESTVSRIRTEHFPLTLESARPSHTSQYLCASSKQGATNEKLFFGSGTQLSVL.

The chain joins TRBV7-9 to TRBJ1-1; D is ambiguous. Germline CDR1 SEHNR, CDR2 FQNEAQ (reference sequence). The CDR3 totals 14 residues. The V end was cut by 7 bases, the J end by 3 bases, with 15 bases between. CDR3 in amino acids: CASNTETGHTEAFF. The CDR3 DNA reads as TGTGCCAGCAATACAGAAACCGGTCACACTGAAGCTTTCTTT.

The chain joins TRBV19 to TRBJ2-6, with D maybe TRBD1 (6 bases). With 7 bases removed from V and 2 bases from J, the gap between germline ends came to 15 bases. In germline, CDR1 is LNHDA, CDR2 SQIVND (reference sequence). This CDR3 contains 16 residues. CDR3 nucleotide sequence: TGTGCCAGTAAGGGACCCCAGGGGCCTGGGGCCAACGTCCTGACTTTC. This gives the protein CASKGPQGPGANVLTF. Full variable domain (rest looked up from reference TRBV19 and TRBJ2-6): DGGITQSPKYLFRKEGQNVTLSCEQNLNHDAMYWYRQDPGQGLRLIYYSQIVNDFQKGDIAEGYSVSREKKESFPLTVTSAQKNPTAFYLCASKGPQGPGANVLTFGAGSRLTVL.

The V gene is TRBV18, the J gene TRBJ2-7; 8 nucleotides line up with TRBD1. CDR1 and CDR2 from the germline V gene are KGHSH and LQKENI. The CDR3 runs 17 residues. After removal of 1 base from V and 0 bases from J, the junction contained 8 bases not matched to a gene. CDR3 sequence reads: CASSPLSTGVSSYEQYF. DNA of the CDR3: TGTGCCAGCTCACCACTATCGACAGGGGTTAGCTCCTACGAGCAGTACTTC. Drawing the rest from reference TRBV18 and TRBJ2-7, the complete variable domain is NAGVMQNPRHLVRRRGQEARLRCSPMKGHSHVYWYRQLPEEGLKFMVYLQKENIIDESGMPKERFSAEFPKEGPSILRIQQVVRGDSAAYFCASSPLSTGVSSYEQYFGPGTRLTVT.

Only a few counts were recorded for this clone. The rearrangement uses TRBV6-6 and TRBJ2-7, with D uncertain. CDR3 length: 13 residues. Germline V gives CDR1 MNHNY, CDR2 SVGAGI (reference sequence). V lost 2 bases and J lost 4, with 9 bases in between. The CDR3 DNA reads TGTGCCAGCAGTTACAGCGACTCGTACGAGCAGTACTTC. Translated: CASSYSDSYEQYF.

The chain employs TRBV9 and TRBJ2-5; 7 positions agree with TRBD2. Germline CDR1 is SGDLS and CDR2 is YYNGEE. Trimming removed 0 bases from V and 5 bases from J; junction bases left unmatched: 4. The CDR3 loop spans 14 amino acids. CDR3 in amino acids: CASSVGGGGETQYF. The CDR3 bases are TGTGCCAGCAGCGTAGGGGGGGGAGGGGAGACCCAGTACTTC. Full variable domain (outside the CDR3, taken from reference TRBV9 and TRBJ2-5): DSGVTQTPKHLITATGQRVTLRCSPRSGDLSVYWYQQSLDQGLQFLIQYYNGEERAKGNILERFSAQQFPDLHSELNLSSLELGDSALYFCASSVGGGGETQYFGPGTRLLVL.

This sequence joins TRBV4-3 and TRBJ1-5; possible D gene TRBD1, 5 bases. V dropped 0 bases and J dropped 7 bases, with 7 bases sitting between them. Germline V CDR1 and CDR2: LGHNA, YSLEER. The CDR3 is made up of 13 amino acids. The CDR3 DNA reads TGCGCCAGCAGCCAAGACCGGGGGCAGCCCCAGCATTTT. Translating it yields CASSQDRGQPQHF.

A single count supports this clone. The chain uses TRBV27 and TRBJ1-2; TRBD1 matches 9 bases. V shed 7 bases, J shed 4 bases, and the junction held 10 bases outside the gene matches. Germline CDR1 reads MNHEY; CDR2 reads SMNVEV (reference sequence). The CDR3 sequence is 15 residues long. As DNA, the CDR3 is TGTGCCAGCACAAAACAGGGGGCCATCTTCTATGGCTACACCTTC. Translating it yields CASTKQGAIFYGYTF.

This clone was counted once. V is TRBV19 and J is TRBJ1-5; 9 positions match TRBD1. Germline loops: CDR1 LNHDA, CDR2 SQIVND (reference sequence). The CDR3 loop spans 17 amino acids. Trimming at V came to 1 base and at J to 6 bases, leaving 10 bases not matched to a gene. The CDR3 DNA is TGTGCCAGTAGTATAGGGTCCCTGACAGGGGGGCGTCAGCCCCAGCATTTT. This encodes CASSIGSLTGGRQPQHF.

This rearrangement joins TRBV7-8 to TRBJ2-7; no clear D gene. The CDR3 sequence is 13 residues long. The V end was cut by 5 bases, the J end by 2 bases, with 10 bases between. CDR1 and CDR2 from the germline V gene are SGHVS and FQNEAQ. The DNA of the CDR3 is TGTGCCAGCAGCCCCCAACAACCCTACGAGCAGTACTTC. This gives the protein CASSPQQPYEQYF.

The V gene is TRBV14, the J gene TRBJ1-3; 9 nucleotides agree with TRBD1. CDR1 and CDR2 from the germline V gene are SGHDN and FVKESK. With 1 base clipped from V and 2 bases from J, the junction kept 3 bases outside the gene matches. This CDR3 is 16 amino acids long. Here the CDR3 reads CASSQVQGATGNTIYF. CDR3 DNA sequence: TGTGCCAGCAGCCAAGTACAGGGGGCCACTGGAAACACCATATATTTT.

The rearrangement links TRBV19 to TRBJ2-5; tentative D call: TRBD1 (6 bases). The CDR3 consists of 13 residues. The ends were cut back, 6 bases at V and 5 bases at J, with 13 bases in the middle. Per germline, CDR1 LNHDA and CDR2 SQIVND (reference sequence). The CDR3 loop is CASRPRGGETQYF. Written as DNA, the CDR3 is TGTGCCAGTAGGCCCAGGGGCGGGGAGACCCAGTACTTC.

The genes are TRBV6-5 and TRBJ2-7; tentative D call: TRBD1 (6 bases). Per germline, CDR1 MNHEY and CDR2 SVGAGI. Between the trimmed V and J ends, which lost 4 bases and 5 bases, there was a span of 15 bases. This CDR3 spans 14 amino acids. The DNA for the CDR3 is TGTGCCAGCAGTTCTGGGACCAGGGGCCACGAGCAGTACTTC. It translates to CASSSGTRGHEQYF.

The gene calls are TRBV7-2 and TRBJ1-1; D is ambiguous. The CDR3 extends over 14 amino acids. Germline values: CDR1 SGHTA, CDR2 FQGNSA. V gave up 1 base and J gave up 7 bases, with 13 bases separating them. This CDR3 is CASSLGVVGFEAFF. CDR3 DNA sequence: TGTGCCAGCAGCTTAGGTGTTGTCGGTTTTGAAGCTTTCTTT.

A single count supports this clone. The chain couples TRBV10-1 to TRBJ2-7; TRBD1 matches at 9 bases. The V and J ends lost 5 bases and 1 base, in that order; junction bases with no gene match: 6. The CDR3 contains 15 residues. In germline, CDR1 is WNHNN, CDR2 SYGVQD (reference sequence). The CDR3 sequence is CASSKTGTGSYEQYF. CDR3 bases: TGCGCCAGCAGTAAAACCGGGACAGGGTCCTACGAGCAGTACTTC.